Below are 19 T cell receptor beta chains sequenced from a single sample in a study of a mutant IDH1 vaccine in newly diagnosed glioma. The time point is: week 47, end of study. Vaccinated patients received 300 ug of mutant IDH1 20-mer peptide per dose, with topical imiquimod. TCRdb's table, derived via immunoSEQ multiplex PCR, lists solely in-frame clones and lacks some. Here the sample spans around 50,000 clones, 84% being singletons. These TCRs' antigens remain unknown. Sequencing used PBMCs, obtained from a glioma patient whose treatment included an IDH1 peptide vaccine. Receptor source: a woman aged 25 to 45 with glioma. Some clones in this sample may be carry-over from other donors' samples.

This chain links TRBV19 with TRBJ2-2; perhaps TRBD1 as D (6 bases). CDR1 and CDR2 (germline): LNHDA, SQIVND (reference sequence). CDR3 size: 16 residues. The V gene lost 5 bases and the J gene lost 7 bases, with 20 bases spanning the gap. The chain's CDR3 is CASSSGTSGGSGELFF. Written as DNA, the CDR3 is TGTGCCAGTAGTTCAGGGACATCCGGTGGTAGCGGGGAGCTGTTTTTT.

The DNA of the CDR3 is TGTGCCAGCAGCTTGGGGGACAGAGGGAATCAGCCCCAGCATTTT. It specifies CASSLGDRGNQPQHF. This rearrangement joins TRBV5-6 to TRBJ1-5; TRBD1 aligns across 7 bases. CDR3 length: 15 residues. Germline V gene lookup returns CDR1 SGHDT and CDR2 YYEEEE. V shed 0 bases and J 4 bases; nucleotides not matched to a gene: 4.

The chain joins TRBV28 to TRBJ2-3, with D possibly TRBD1 on 6 matching bases. The CDR3 totals 15 residues. Deletions cut 6 bases from V and 2 bases from J, with 15 bases between. Germline-derived CDR1 and CDR2 are MDHEN and SYDVKM. Here the CDR3 DNA reads TGTGCCAGCAGCCTGGGACAACGCCCCACAGATACGCAGTATTTT. It is translated as CASSLGQRPTDTQYF.

The CDR3 loop is CASRLTGWTEAFF. CDR3 DNA: TGCGCCAGCAGACTGACAGGGTGGACTGAAGCTTTCTTT. The genes are TRBV10-1 and TRBJ1-1; TRBD1 agrees at 7 bases. Germline assignment: CDR1 WNHNN and CDR2 SYGVQD (reference sequence). After removal of 6 bases from V and 5 bases from J, the junction contained 6 bases not matched to a gene. The CDR3 contains 13 residues.

This chain joins TRBV6-1 and TRBJ2-2, with D perhaps being TRBD1 or TRBD2 (5 bases each). Germline CDR1 reads MNHNS; CDR2 reads SASEGT. The CDR3 contains 14 residues. V was trimmed by 8 bases and J by 4 bases, leaving 14 bases between them. The CDR3: CASGVGVSTGELFF. In nucleotides, the CDR3 is TGTGCCAGCGGGGTGGGGGTGAGCACCGGGGAGCTGTTTTTT.

The rearrangement joins TRBV28 to TRBJ1-1; D gene unclear. From germline, CDR1 is MDHEN and CDR2 SYDVKM. Trimming cost V 5 bases and J 3 bases, with 7 bases left between them. The CDR3 length is 12 residues. CDR3 region: CASSLLDTEAFF. The DNA of the CDR3 is TGTGCCAGCAGTCTCTTGGACACTGAAGCTTTCTTT.

This clone was detected only once. The chain recombines TRBV7-2 with TRBJ2-5, with D unresolved. The germline V and J ends were trimmed by 1 base and 1 base, with 13 bases remaining between them. The CDR3 is made up of 16 amino acids. Germline V lookup: CDR1 SGHTA, CDR2 FQGNSA. CDR3 amino acids: CASSLGVGRTQETQYF. The CDR3 DNA is TGTGCCAGCAGCTTAGGGGTAGGGCGGACCCAAGAGACCCAGTACTTC. Filled out from reference TRBV7-2 and TRBJ2-5, the complete variable domain reads GAGVSQSPSNKVTEKGKDVELRCDPISGHTALYWYRQSLGQGLEFLIYFQGNSAPDKSGLPSDRFSAERTGGSVSTLTIQRTQQEDSAVYLCASSLGVGRTQETQYFGPGTRLLVL.

V usage is TRBV27 and J usage is TRBJ1-5; no reliable D call. Germline V CDR1 and CDR2: MNHEY, SMNVEV (reference sequence). The CDR3 spans 14 residues. Trimming pared 0 bases from V and 2 bases from J, leaving 5 bases between. CDR3: CASSLSRGNQPQHF. The CDR3, as DNA: TGTGCCAGCAGTTTATCAAGGGGCAATCAGCCCCAGCATTTT.

The genes are TRBV15 and TRBJ2-5; TRBD2 might be the D (6 bases). V was trimmed by 5 bases and J by 4 bases, leaving 20 bases between them. Per germline, CDR1 LNHNV and CDR2 YYDKDF (reference sequence). This CDR3 contains 16 residues. For the CDR3, the DNA is TGTGCCACCAGCCGAACCAATGACGGGGGACTAGAGACCCAGTACTTC. Translating gives CATSRTNDGGLETQYF.

The chain links TRBV13 to TRBJ2-7; D assignment may be TRBD1 or TRBD2 (5 bases each). The V end lost 3 bases, the J end lost 3 bases, and 12 bases lay between the germline ends. The CDR3 is made up of 14 amino acids. Per germline, CDR1 PRHDT and CDR2 FYEKMQ (reference sequence). CDR3 coding DNA: TGTGCCAGCAGCTTGACCGGGACGGACTACGAGCAGTACTTC. Its protein product is CASSLTGTDYEQYF. The variable domain in full, completed from reference TRBV13 and TRBJ2-7, reads AAGVIQSPRHLIKEKRETATLKCYPIPRHDTVYWYQQGPGQDPQFLISFYEKMQSDKGSIPDRFSAQQFSDYHSELNMSSLELGDSALYFCASSLTGTDYEQYFGPGTRLTVT.

This clone was seen only once. The chain joins TRBV6-7 to TRBJ2-6; D gene ambiguous. TRBV6-7 is an ORF; its function is uncertain. This CDR3 is 12 amino acids long. V lost 4 bases, J lost 5 bases, and 3 bases lay in between. CDR3 amino acids: CASSWRANVLTF. The CDR3 DNA follows: TGTGCCAGCAGTTGGCGGGCCAACGTCCTGACTTTC.

The chain links TRBV27 to TRBJ1-2; D is unclear. The CDR3 is 15 amino acids. Trimming pared 5 bases from V and 0 bases from J, leaving 13 bases between. Germline V gives CDR1 MNHEY, CDR2 SMNVEV (reference sequence). CDR3: CASSERGSSNYGYTF. Written as DNA, the CDR3 is TGTGCCAGCAGTGAACGAGGGAGTTCTAACTATGGCTACACCTTC.

The V and J genes are TRBV6-5 and TRBJ1-1, with D possibly being TRBD1 (6 bases). Germline CDR1 and CDR2: MNHEY and SVGAGI. This CDR3 is 15 amino acids long. Between the trimmed V and J ends, which lost 6 bases and 5 bases, there was a span of 19 bases. CDR3 sequence: CASRPWDTGVTEAFF. CDR3 DNA: TGTGCCAGCAGGCCATGGGACACGGGTGTGACTGAAGCTTTCTTT.

This chain connects TRBV10-3 to TRBJ1-2; a possible D gene is TRBD1 (5 bases). The CDR3 extends over 15 amino acids. Trimming removed 5 bases from V and 0 bases from J, with 13 bases in between. CDR1 and CDR2 (germline): ENHRY, SYGVKD. As DNA, the CDR3 is TGTGCCATCAGTCGGGGAGGGGTCTCTAACTATGGCTACACCTTC. Translating it yields CAISRGGVSNYGYTF.

This chain connects TRBV7-8 to TRBJ2-2, with TRBD2 matching over 13 bases. The CDR3 extends over 19 amino acids. After removal of 1 base from V and 3 bases from J, the junction contained 8 bases not matched to a gene. CDR1 is SGHVS, CDR2 FQNEAQ, per germline. The CDR3 bases are TGTGCCAGCAGCTTAGGGTTTTGGACTAGCGGGAGAGACACCGGGGAGCTGTTTTTT. Its protein is CASSLGFWTSGRDTGELFF.

The chain uses TRBV10-3 and TRBJ1-5, with D hard to call. This CDR3 is 13 amino acids long. V lost 0 bases, J lost 3 bases, and 3 bases lay in between. The germline V gene has CDR1 ENHRY and CDR2 SYGVKD. The chain's CDR3 is CAISESANQPQHF. The CDR3 DNA reads as TGTGCCATCAGTGAGTCAGCCAATCAGCCCCAGCATTTT.

The chain uses TRBV5-1 and TRBJ2-7, with D perhaps TRBD2 (6 bases). Germline CDR1 is SGHRS and CDR2 is YFSETQ. The CDR3 is made up of 12 amino acids. Deletions cut 4 bases from V and 4 bases from J, with 9 bases between. CDR3 protein: CASSPAGYEQYF. In nucleotides, the CDR3 is TGCGCCAGCAGCCCGGCGGGGTACGAGCAGTACTTC.

The chain links TRBV18 to TRBJ1-2, with D unresolved. Deletions cut 3 bases from V and 8 bases from J, with 13 bases between. The CDR3 length is 13 residues. Per germline, CDR1 KGHSH and CDR2 LQKENI. The CDR3 reads CASSPGRVRGYTF. The CDR3 DNA sequence: TGTGCCAGCTCACCGGGCCGGGTGAGGGGCTACACCTTC.

The chain recombines TRBV21-1 with TRBJ2-7. TRBV21-1 is tagged as a pseudogene. There are 10 residues in the CDR3. Written as DNA, the CDR3 is TGTGCCAGCAGCAAAAAGGAGCAGTACTTC. Translating gives CASSKKEQYF.